This TCR beta chain came from a study of CD8+CD57+ T cells in acquired aplastic anemia. Selection for sequencing was limited to patients who had shown CD8+CD57+ cell expansion by flow cytometry. V lost 6 bases, J lost 3 bases, and 12 bases lay in between. The CDR3 totals 14 residues. Germline CDR1 and CDR2: LNHNV and YYDKDF (reference sequence). Genomic DNA, the template, was used for profiling of the TCR beta VDJ and CDR3. One entry per CDR3 protein, called by TCRdb with MiXCR from the reads. The data hold about 98,000 distinct CDR3 sequences, with roughly two thirds observed a single time. This clonotype came up once.

V is TRBV15 and J is TRBJ1-5, with a tentative D call TRBD1 (6 bases). The sequence was obtained from a human donor with aplastic anemia. Sequenced sample: sorted CD4+, CD8+, or CD8+CD57+ T cells (not recorded which) from PBMCs. The CDR3 reads CATRTRGDNQPQHF. In DNA form, the CDR3 reads TGTGCCACCAGAACGAGGGGGGACAATCAGCCCCAGCATTTT.